This T cell receptor beta chain derives from a study of beta chain features in type 1 diabetes. At the level of the study: In all, around 100 million sorted cells from all samples were analyzed.

The study reverse transcribed the entire isolated RNA, so it sequenced expressed TCRB transcripts. Sequenced by immunoSEQ multiplex PCR; TCRdb stores in-frame clones only, minus some. Of hundreds of thousands of clones detected, over 13% appear once; the ten largest clones hold 0.035% to 0.045%. A few counts support this clone. What it binds is not known. The V gene end was trimmed by 0 bases and the J gene end by 0 bases; junction bases not matched to a gene: 7. The CDR3 has 19 residues. Germline values: CDR1 SGHDN, CDR2 FVKESK. Findings of the study overall: The naive, central memory and Treg TCRB repertoires of patients appeared to be more similar to one another than those of healthy donors. The cDNA sequencing approach could over-represent high-TCR-expressing cells. Across all four CD4+ subsets, people with type 1 diabetes showed modestly shorter TCRB CDR3s.

A CD45RO/CCR7/CD25/CD127/CD95/CD27 panel sorted naive, central memory, regulatory and stem cell-like memory CD4+ cells. V usage is TRBV14 and J usage is TRBJ2-1, with 11 bases aligning to TRBD2. The material sequenced was naive CD4+ T cells from blood. The source of this sequence is a man aged 18 to 35 with type 1 diabetes. CDR3 in amino acids: CASSQERLAGGSSYNEQFF. The DNA of the CDR3 is TGTGCCAGCAGCCAAGAGAGATTAGCGGGAGGGAGCTCCTACAATGAGCAGTTCTTC.